The 31 T cell receptor beta chains below were found in one sample sequenced in a study of blood T cell repertoires in COVID-19 (dated by TCRdb to 2018 to 2020). The library came from the immunoSEQ multiplex PCR assay. TCRdb holds this immuneACCESS table with in-frame rearrangements only. Some clones are missing; in checked studies, unresolved V genes explain under half, and the rest has no known cause. The sample table holds more than 200,000 clones, of which approximately 81% were seen once. The top ten hold 4% to 5% of the sample. Sequenced: peripheral blood. These receptors originate from a man in his 60s with acute or convalescent COVID-19.

On this clone: Additional DNA sequences in this sample encode the identical CDR3. The chain employs TRBV29-1 and TRBJ2-4, with 7 bases identical to TRBD2. The CDR3 contains 13 residues. Losses at the gene ends were 4 bases for V and 0 bases for J; bases not matched to a gene: 0. From germline, CDR1 is SQVTM and CDR2 ANQGSEA. The CDR3, as DNA: TGCAGCGTTGGGGGGGGAGCCAAAAACATTCAGTACTTC. Its translation is CSVGGGAKNIQYF.

This clone was observed a single time. J is TRBJ2-3 and V is TRBV5-1; 8 bases are a match to TRBD2. Trimming cost V 0 bases and J 5 bases; bases outside gene matches: 8. The V gene's germline CDR1 is SGHRS and CDR2 YFSETQ. The CDR3 length is 16 residues. CDR3 in DNA: TGCGCCAGCAGCTTGGAATCGGGGGGGCCAGGAGATACGCAGTATTTT. Translating it yields CASSLESGGPGDTQYF.

This rearrangement joins TRBV6-5 to TRBJ1-6, with D tentatively TRBD1 (5 bases). The CDR3 is 14 amino acids. Trimming removed 3 bases from V and 6 bases from J, with 9 bases in between. Germline CDR1 is MNHEY and CDR2 is SVGAGI. The DNA for the CDR3 is TGTGCCAGCAGTTATTCGCAGGGTAATTCACCCCTCCACTTT. Translation gives CASSYSQGNSPLHF.

The chain employs TRBV28 and TRBJ2-7; TRBD2 matches at 15 bases. This CDR3 is 18 amino acids long. V shed 3 bases, J shed 0 bases, and the junction held 6 bases outside the gene matches. CDR1 is MDHEN, CDR2 SYDVKM, per germline. CDR3 amino acids: CASSLGGLAGGTSYEQYF. CDR3 bases: TGTGCCAGCAGTTTGGGGGGACTAGCGGGAGGTACCTCCTACGAGCAGTACTTC.

The V call is TRBV6-2 or TRBV6-3, the J call TRBJ2-1; D not resolved. Trimming removed 0 bases from V and 7 bases from J, with 4 bases in between. This CDR3 region has 12 residues. Germline V gives CDR1 MNHEY, CDR2 SVGEGT. CDR3 sequence: CASSYSRNEQFF. The CDR3 bases are TGTGCCAGCAGTTACTCGAGAAATGAGCAGTTCTTC.

V usage is TRBV7-2 and J usage is TRBJ2-1; a weak D match, TRBD2 (6 bases). The CDR3 runs 14 residues. Germline-derived CDR1 and CDR2 are SGHTA and FQGNSA. Trimming removed 7 bases at V and 4 bases at J, with 14 bases between. In DNA form, the CDR3 reads TGTGCCAGCACCCTGAGGAGGGTTTACAATGAGCAGTTCTTC. Its protein product is CASTLRRVYNEQFF.

The chain employs TRBV7-8 and TRBJ2-7; the D gene is possibly TRBD1 (8 bases). The CDR3 consists of 15 residues. The V end lost 3 bases, the J end lost 2 bases, and 14 bases lay between the germline ends. In germline, CDR1 is SGHVS, CDR2 FQNEAQ. The CDR3 sequence is CASSLTGAGAYEQYF. DNA of the CDR3: TGTGCCAGCAGCTTGACAGGGGCGGGAGCCTACGAGCAGTACTTC.

The V gene is TRBV6-2 or TRBV6-3, the J gene TRBJ2-1; D not resolved. The V end was cut by 6 bases, the J end by 6 bases, with 9 bases between. Germline values: CDR1 MNHEY, CDR2 SVGEGT. The CDR3 consists of 12 residues. The CDR3 region has the DNA TGTGCCAGCAGCCCTCGGGTCAATGAGCAGTTCTTC. This encodes CASSPRVNEQFF.

This clone was observed a single time. The CDR3 DNA follows: TGTGCCAGCAGTTCATCAGGGGGCTCCCTCACCTACGAGCAGTACTTC. Protein sequence: CASSSSGGSLTYEQYF. The chain is built from TRBV6-5 and TRBJ2-7; TRBD1 aligns across 8 bases. V dropped 4 bases and J dropped 2; count of bases not matched to a gene: 10. Germline CDR1 reads MNHEY; CDR2 reads SVGAGI. The CDR3 has 16 residues.

The V gene is TRBV7-9, the J gene TRBJ2-7; D is possibly TRBD1 (7 bases). Germline CDR1 is SEHNR and CDR2 is FQNEAQ (reference sequence). V was pared by 10 bases and J by 3 bases, with 19 bases between. There are 14 residues in the CDR3. The CDR3 reads CATFGRQGGYEQYF. CDR3 in DNA: TGTGCCACCTTTGGGCGGCAGGGGGGCTACGAGCAGTACTTC.

J is TRBJ1-2 and V is TRBV5-4; 7 nucleotides line up with TRBD1. The CDR3 is 15 amino acids. V was clipped by 4 bases and J by 3 bases; unmatched bases: 9. Germline V CDR1 and CDR2: SGHNT, YYREEE (reference sequence). This CDR3 reads CASSPGTADYYGYTF. The CDR3 nucleotides are TGTGCCAGCAGCCCCGGGACAGCAGACTACTATGGCTACACCTTC.

For the CDR3, the DNA is TGTGCCAGCAGCCAAGACGCGGGGGATGGCTACACCTTC. Residues: CASSQDAGDGYTF. This chain connects TRBV3-1 (or the pseudogene TRBV3-2) to TRBJ1-2; D is possibly TRBD1 (5 bases). Trimming stripped 0 bases from V and 6 bases from J, with 8 bases between. Germline V gives CDR1 LGHDT, CDR2 YNNKEL (reference sequence). The CDR3 spans 13 residues.

The CDR3 loop is CASRQTGDVDTGELFF. The CDR3 DNA follows: TGTGCCAGCAGACAGACAGGGGATGTGGACACCGGGGAGCTGTTTTTT. The chain employs TRBV28 and TRBJ2-2, with 8 bases identical to TRBD1. The ends lost 6 bases at V and 3 bases at J; junction bases unmatched: 9. The CDR3 extends over 16 amino acids. Germline V gene data show CDR1 as MDHEN and CDR2 as SYDVKM.

V and J are TRBV29-1 and TRBJ1-1, with a weak D call TRBD1 (5 bases). V lost 6 bases and J lost 0, with 20 bases in between. Per the germline V gene, CDR1 is SQVTM and CDR2 is ANQGSEA. The CDR3 contains 16 residues. CDR3 in amino acids: CSVAGTRGVMNTEAFF. In DNA, the CDR3 is TGCAGCGTAGCAGGGACCCGGGGGGTTATGAACACTGAAGCTTTCTTT.

The chain couples TRBV27 to TRBJ1-6, with TRBD1 matching 7 bases. V gave up 4 bases and J gave up 6 bases; unmatched junction bases: 6. The CDR3 loop spans 15 amino acids. CDR1 MNHEY and CDR2 SMNVEV come from the germline V gene (reference sequence). CDR3 in amino acids: CASSWDSETNSPLHF. For the CDR3, the DNA is TGTGCCAGCAGTTGGGACAGCGAGACTAATTCACCCCTCCACTTT.

This clone was detected once. The CDR3 protein is CARRELASSYEQYF. The CDR3 coding sequence is TGTGCCCGCCGGGAACTAGCGTCGTCCTACGAGCAGTACTTC. V and J are TRBV14 and TRBJ2-7, with TRBD2 matching 7 bases. The CDR3 totals 14 residues. V dropped 11 bases and J dropped 1; count of bases not matched to a gene: 11. In germline, CDR1 is SGHDN, CDR2 FVKESK.

This chain uses TRBV20-1 with TRBJ2-3; D gene uncertain. The CDR3 spans 12 residues. Per the germline V gene, CDR1 is DFQATT and CDR2 is SNEGSKA (reference sequence). The V end was cut by 3 bases, the J end by 2 bases, with 6 bases between. CDR3 protein: CSASSLTDTQYF. DNA of the CDR3: TGCAGTGCTAGTAGCCTCACAGATACGCAGTATTTT.

The J gene is TRBJ2-4, the V gene TRBV28, with TRBD2 matching over 8 bases. This CDR3 has 14 residues. The germline V gene encodes CDR1 MDHEN and CDR2 SYDVKM. V shed 3 bases, J shed 7 bases, and the junction held 5 bases outside the gene matches. The CDR3 DNA reads TGTGCCAGCAGTTTTTCTGCGGGGGGCAACATTCAGTACTTC. This gives the protein CASSFSAGGNIQYF.

The rearrangement uses TRBV28 and TRBJ2-7, with D perhaps matching TRBD1 (5 bases). The germline CDR1 and CDR2 sequences are MDHEN and SYDVKM. The CDR3 sequence is 15 residues long. With 3 bases removed from V and 1 base from J, the gap between germline ends came to 13 bases. The CDR3 sequence is CASSFGPGRSYEQYF. Written as DNA, the CDR3 is TGTGCCAGCAGTTTTGGTCCAGGGCGATCCTACGAGCAGTACTTC.

The CDR3 loop reads CASSSGAGQPQHF. CDR3 nucleotide sequence: TGTGCCAGTAGTAGTGGGGCAGGACAGCCCCAGCATTTT. The J gene is TRBJ1-5, the V gene TRBV19, with a possible D match to TRBD1 (5 bases). Germline CDR1 is LNHDA and CDR2 is SQIVND (reference sequence). The CDR3 consists of 13 residues. The V gene lost 4 bases and the J gene lost 7 bases, with 11 bases spanning the gap.

This clone was seen a single time. V is TRBV7-9 and J is TRBJ2-1, with unresolved D. V shed 5 bases and J shed 6 bases, with 11 bases lying between them. Germline V gives CDR1 SEHNR, CDR2 FQNEAQ (reference sequence). CDR3 size: 13 residues. The CDR3 protein is CASSQASLNEQFF. In DNA form, the CDR3 reads TGTGCCAGCAGCCAAGCAAGCCTCAATGAGCAGTTCTTC.

The rearrangement uses TRBV7-3 and TRBJ2-1; the match to TRBD2 covers 8 bases. CDR3 length equals 16 residues. Germline V lookup: CDR1 SGHTA, CDR2 FQGTGA. J lost 6 bases, V lost 6 bases, and 13 bases had no gene match. The CDR3 region has the DNA TGTGCCAGCAGTTTCCTCCCGGGACTAGGTGGCAATGAGCAGTTCTTC. It codes for CASSFLPGLGGNEQFF.

This chain joins TRBV7-2 and TRBJ2-4; TRBD2 aligns across 9 bases. CDR3 size: 15 residues. V trimming: 5 bases; J trimming: 4 bases; junction bases outside the gene matches: 6. Germline V lookup: CDR1 SGHTA, CDR2 FQGNSA. CDR3 in DNA: TGTGCCAGCAGCCCCGGGGCGGGGGGGAAAAACATTCAGTACTTC. Its translation: CASSPGAGGKNIQYF.

This chain uses TRBV19 with TRBJ2-5; 7 nucleotides agree with TRBD1. V was clipped by 6 bases and J by 3 bases; unmatched bases: 4. The CDR3 runs to 13 residues. The germline V gene has CDR1 LNHDA and CDR2 SQIVND (reference sequence). The CDR3 DNA reads as TGTGCCAGTAGAAGGGGGCTAAAAGAGACCCAGTACTTC. This gives the protein CASRRGLKETQYF.

In this sample, this clone turned up a few times. The chain joins TRBV18 to TRBJ1-1; D perhaps matches TRBD1 (6 bases). V shed 3 bases and J shed 6 bases, with 8 bases lying between them. The V gene's germline CDR1 is KGHSH and CDR2 LQKENI. The CDR3 has 12 amino acids. This CDR3 is CASSPGGPEAFF. The CDR3 nucleotides are TGTGCCAGCTCACCGGGGGGGCCTGAAGCTTTCTTT.

The chain uses TRBV4-3 and TRBJ2-1, with a weak D call TRBD1 (8 bases). There are 16 residues in the CDR3. In germline, CDR1 is LGHNA, CDR2 YSLEER. The V and J ends lost 3 bases and 4 bases respectively, with 16 bases between them. The CDR3 reads CASSQGGTGGYNEQFF. The DNA of the CDR3 is TGCGCCAGCAGCCAGGGGGGGACAGGAGGGTACAATGAGCAGTTCTTC.

Only one count was recorded for this clone. The chain couples TRBV18 to TRBJ2-1; a weak D match, TRBD2 (6 bases). This CDR3 comprises 17 residues. From germline, CDR1 is KGHSH and CDR2 LQKENI. Trimming removed 2 bases at V and 9 bases at J, with 23 bases between. CDR3: CASSPADPGLGPSEQFF. The DNA of the CDR3 is TGTGCCAGCTCACCAGCCGATCCGGGACTCGGTCCGTCTGAGCAGTTCTTC.

This clone was seen a few times. This rearrangement joins TRBV9 to TRBJ1-1; perhaps TRBD1 as D (5 bases). CDR1 SGDLS and CDR2 YYNGEE come from the germline V gene. Trimming stripped 2 bases from V and 5 bases from J, with 10 bases between. The CDR3 spans 13 residues. For the CDR3, the DNA is TGTGCCAGCAGCGTTGGGGGGAGAACTGAAGCTTTCTTT. It translates to CASSVGGRTEAFF.

This clone was found once. The chain recombines TRBV28 with TRBJ1-5; 9 positions match TRBD1. V shed 3 bases and J 0 bases; nucleotides not matched to a gene: 6. This CDR3 region has 17 residues. Germline V CDR1 and CDR2: MDHEN, SYDVKM. The CDR3 sequence is CASSFTGTGSSNQPQHF. DNA for the CDR3: TGTGCCAGCAGTTTTACGGGGACAGGGTCTAGCAATCAGCCCCAGCATTTT.

This clone was detected once. CDR3 loop: CASKSDSPSGANVLTF. The CDR3 nucleotides read TGTGCCAGCAAGTCGGACAGTCCGTCTGGGGCCAACGTCCTGACTTTC. This chain connects TRBV2 to TRBJ2-6, with D maybe TRBD1 (6 bases). V lost 7 bases to trimming and J lost 1 base, with 14 bases between them. From germline, CDR1 is SNHLY and CDR2 FYNNEI. This CDR3 is built from 16 residues.

CDR3 nucleotide sequence: TGTGCCAGCAGCCCGACTAGCGGGAGGGCCACGGTTCGGCAGTTCTTC. Translating gives CASSPTSGRATVRQFF. The gene calls are TRBV4-2 and TRBJ2-1; 14 bases line up with TRBD2. Germline CDR1 is LGHNA and CDR2 is YNFKEQ. J gave up 12 bases and V 4 bases, and 11 bases lay outside the gene matches. The CDR3 covers 16 residues.